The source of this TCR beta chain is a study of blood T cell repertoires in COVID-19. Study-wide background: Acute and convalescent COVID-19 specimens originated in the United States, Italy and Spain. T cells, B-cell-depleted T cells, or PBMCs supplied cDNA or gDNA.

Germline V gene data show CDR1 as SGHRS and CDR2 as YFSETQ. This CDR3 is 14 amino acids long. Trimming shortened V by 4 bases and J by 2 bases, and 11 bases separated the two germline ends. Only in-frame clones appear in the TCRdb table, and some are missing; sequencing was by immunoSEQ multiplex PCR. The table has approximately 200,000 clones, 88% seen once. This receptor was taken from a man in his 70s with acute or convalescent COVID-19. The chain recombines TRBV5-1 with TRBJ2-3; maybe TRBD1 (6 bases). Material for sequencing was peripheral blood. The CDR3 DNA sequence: TGCGCCAGCAGCCCACAGGGATCCACAGATACGCAGTATTTT. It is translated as CASSPQGSTDTQYF.